The T cell receptor (beta chain) described here comes from a study of T cells in Graves' hyperthyroidism and ophthalmopathy. Trimming stripped 2 bases from V and 6 bases from J, with 11 bases between. The germline CDR1 and CDR2 sequences are SGHRS and YFSETQ. The CDR3 extends over 13 amino acids. This clonotype was observed a few times. TCR beta CDR3 region amplification was performed from RNA transcripts. During a first-round RT-PCR of the TCR CDR3, the HTBI primer set was used. Using its own MiXCR run on the multiplex PCR reads, TCRdb lists one record per CDR3 protein. This sample has about 360,000 distinct CDR3 sequences; about 25% occur once, and the top ten carry about 73%.

The chain links TRBV5-1 to TRBJ1-1; D remains ambiguous. Material: blood. The source of this sequence is a man in his fifties or sixties with Graves' hyperthyroidism. The CDR3, as DNA: TGCGCCAGCAGCTTCGAAGATGCCGCTGAAGCTTTCTTT. It codes for CASSFEDAAEAFF.